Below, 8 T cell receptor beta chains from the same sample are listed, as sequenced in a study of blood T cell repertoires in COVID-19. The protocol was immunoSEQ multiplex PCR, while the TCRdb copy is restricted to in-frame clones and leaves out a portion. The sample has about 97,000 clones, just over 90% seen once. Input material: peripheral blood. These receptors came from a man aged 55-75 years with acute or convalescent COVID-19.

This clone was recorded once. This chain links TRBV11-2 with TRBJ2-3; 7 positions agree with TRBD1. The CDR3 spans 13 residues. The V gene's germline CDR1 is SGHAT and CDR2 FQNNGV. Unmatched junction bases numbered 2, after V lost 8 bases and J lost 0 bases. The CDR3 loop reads CASGTASTDTQYF. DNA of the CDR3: TGTGCCAGCGGGACAGCTAGCACAGATACGCAGTATTTT.

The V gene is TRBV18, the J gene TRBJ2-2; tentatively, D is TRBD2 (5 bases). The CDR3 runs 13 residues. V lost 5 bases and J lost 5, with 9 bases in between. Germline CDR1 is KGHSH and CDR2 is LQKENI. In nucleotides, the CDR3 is TGTGCCAGCTCAGCGGGTCAAACCGGGGAGCTGTTTTTT. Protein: CASSAGQTGELFF. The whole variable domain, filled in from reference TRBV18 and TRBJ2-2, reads NAGVMQNPRHLVRRRGQEARLRCSPMKGHSHVYWYRQLPEEGLKFMVYLQKENIIDESGMPKERFSAEFPKEGPSILRIQQVVRGDSAAYFCASSAGQTGELFFGEGSRLTVL.

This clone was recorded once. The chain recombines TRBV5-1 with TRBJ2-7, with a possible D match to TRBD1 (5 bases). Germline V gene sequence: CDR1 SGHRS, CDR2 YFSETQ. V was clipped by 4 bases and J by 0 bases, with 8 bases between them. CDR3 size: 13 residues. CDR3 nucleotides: TGCGCCAGCAGCAAAGACAGCTCCTACGAGCAGTACTTC. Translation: CASSKDSSYEQYF.

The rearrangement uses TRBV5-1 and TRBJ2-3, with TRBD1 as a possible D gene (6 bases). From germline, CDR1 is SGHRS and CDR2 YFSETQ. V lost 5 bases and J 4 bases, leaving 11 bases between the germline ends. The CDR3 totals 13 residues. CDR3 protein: CASRKQGADTQYF. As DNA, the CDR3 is TGCGCCAGCAGGAAACAGGGTGCAGATACGCAGTATTTT.

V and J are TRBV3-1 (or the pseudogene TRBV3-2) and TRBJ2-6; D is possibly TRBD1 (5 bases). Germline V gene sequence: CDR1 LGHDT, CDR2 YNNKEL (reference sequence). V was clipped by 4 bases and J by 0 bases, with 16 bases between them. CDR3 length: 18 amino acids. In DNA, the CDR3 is TGTGCCAGCAGCCGAGAGACAGCCTTTGCCTCTGGGGCCAACGTCCTGACTTTC. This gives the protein CASSRETAFASGANVLTF.

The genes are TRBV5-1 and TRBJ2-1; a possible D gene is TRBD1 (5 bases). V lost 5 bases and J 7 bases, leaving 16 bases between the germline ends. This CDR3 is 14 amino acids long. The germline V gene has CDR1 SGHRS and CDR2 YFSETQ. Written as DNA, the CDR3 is TGCGCCAGCAGTGCAGGGATTGTAGGAAATGAGCAGTTCTTC. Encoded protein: CASSAGIVGNEQFF.

CDR3 sequence: CASSLGPSGGSNEQFF. CDR3 coding DNA: TGCGCCAGCAGCTTGGGGCCTAGCGGGGGGTCCAATGAGCAGTTCTTC. The chain employs TRBV5-1 and TRBJ2-1; the match to TRBD2 covers 11 bases. The J segment lost 6 bases and the V segment lost 0 bases, leaving 5 bases of the junction unmatched. The CDR3 length is 16 residues. Germline values: CDR1 SGHRS, CDR2 YFSETQ.

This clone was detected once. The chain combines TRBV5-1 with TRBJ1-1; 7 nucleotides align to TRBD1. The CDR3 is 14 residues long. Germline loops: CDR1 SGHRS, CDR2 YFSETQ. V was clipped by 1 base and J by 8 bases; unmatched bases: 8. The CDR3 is CASSLTSGQSEAFF. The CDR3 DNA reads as TGCGCCAGCAGCTTGACTTCGGGACAGTCAGAAGCTTTCTTT.